The entry that follows covers one T cell receptor (beta chain) sequence. These data belong to a study of control samples from healthy donors and cancer patients. Profiling relied on immunoSEQ multiplex PCR, and the TCRdb table lists in-frame clones only, not all of them. Of 100,000 to 150,000 clones listed, around 87% were seen once; the top ten hold about 8.7%. V lost 5 bases, J lost 4 bases, and 13 bases lay in between. In germline, CDR1 is MNHNY, CDR2 SVGAGI (reference sequence). The CDR3 totals 14 residues. The chain links TRBV6-6 to TRBJ2-3, with D tentatively TRBD1 or TRBD2 (6 bases each). The sequence came from a man aged 35 to 55 in good health. Material: blood. The CDR3: CASSVLAGADTQYF. CDR3 coding DNA: TGTGCCAGCAGTGTACTAGCAGGGGCAGATACGCAGTATTTT.